Shown below are 16 T cell receptor beta chains from a single sample sequenced in a study of T cell responses to AZD1222 COVID-19 vaccine. Using immunoSEQ multiplex PCR, the repertoire was profiled, and TCRdb retains in-frame clones only, with some absent. Counted here are roughly 170,000 clones, around 93% occurring once; the ten biggest clones make up under 2.5%. The sample consisted of peripheral blood, taken on day 0 of AZD1222 vaccination. These receptors originate from an adult in good health.

The J gene is TRBJ1-6, the V gene TRBV7-2; a weak D match, TRBD1 (5 bases). The CDR3 is 16 residues long. Trimming took 4 bases from V and 4 from J, leaving 14 bases between them. Germline V lookup: CDR1 SGHTA, CDR2 FQGNSA. The CDR3 region is CASSSYGTEYNSPLHF. The CDR3 DNA sequence: TGTGCCAGCAGCTCGTACGGGACGGAATATAATTCACCCCTCCACTTT.

The chain employs TRBV7-2 and TRBJ1-5; D is undetermined. V lost 4 bases, J lost 6 bases, and 16 bases lay in between. Germline V lookup: CDR1 SGHTA, CDR2 FQGNSA. The CDR3 loop spans 15 amino acids. CDR3 sequence (DNA): TGTGCCAGCAGCTACGCGGCCGGGGAGGGTCAGCCCCAGCATTTT. Amino acids: CASSYAAGEGQPQHF. The full variable domain, rest sourced from reference TRBV7-2 and TRBJ1-5, is GAGVSQSPSNKVTEKGKDVELRCDPISGHTALYWYRQSLGQGLEFLIYFQGNSAPDKSGLPSDRFSAERTGGSVSTLTIQRTQQEDSAVYLCASSYAAGEGQPQHFGDGTRLSIL.

The chain joins TRBV6-5 to TRBJ1-6; D not resolved. Germline lookup yields CDR1 MNHEY and CDR2 SVGAGI. V was pared by 2 bases and J by 6 bases, with 11 bases between. The CDR3 has 15 amino acids. CDR3 in DNA: TGTGCCAGCAGTTACGACTACAGCCCTAATTCACCCCTCCACTTT. Amino acids: CASSYDYSPNSPLHF.

The chain joins TRBV12-5 to TRBJ2-2, with 12 bases aligning to TRBD2. This CDR3 is built from 18 residues. After removal of 1 base from V and 6 bases from J, the junction contained 9 bases not matched to a gene. CDR1 LGHNT and CDR2 FRNRAP come from the germline V gene. The CDR3 nucleotides are TGTGCTAGTGGTTTGGCTGACAAGACTAGCGGGAGTGCCGGGGAGCTGTTTTTT. Its protein product is CASGLADKTSGSAGELFF.

This chain connects TRBV5-1 to TRBJ1-1; possible D gene TRBD1, 6 bases. Trimming took 7 bases from V and 1 from J, leaving 14 bases between them. CDR1 and CDR2 (germline): SGHRS, YFSETQ. The CDR3 sequence is 14 residues long. The CDR3 bases are TGCGCCAGCCAACCAGGGGCCGGGAACACTGAAGCTTTCTTT. Its translation: CASQPGAGNTEAFF.

The V call is TRBV19, the J call TRBJ1-6; D is uncertain. Germline CDR1 reads LNHDA; CDR2 reads SQIVND (reference sequence). The CDR3 runs 14 residues. The V and J ends lost 5 bases and 8 bases respectively, with 13 bases between them. The CDR3 loop is CASSPRGSDSPLHF. CDR3 bases: TGTGCCAGTAGTCCCCGAGGCAGCGATTCACCCCTCCACTTT. Combining the CDR3 with reference TRBV19 and TRBJ1-6 gives the whole variable domain DGGITQSPKYLFRKEGQNVTLSCEQNLNHDAMYWYRQDPGQGLRLIYYSQIVNDFQKGDIAEGYSVSREKKESFPLTVTSAQKNPTAFYLCASSPRGSDSPLHFGNGTRLTVT.

In DNA, the CDR3 is TGTGCCAGCAGCCCGTACCCCGGGGGAACGCGGTACGAGCAGTACTTC. It is translated as CASSPYPGGTRYEQYF. The chain couples TRBV3-1 (or the pseudogene TRBV3-2) to TRBJ2-7, with D possibly matching TRBD2 (6 bases). CDR1 LGHDT and CDR2 YNNKEL come from the germline V gene (reference sequence). This CDR3 contains 16 residues. V dropped 4 bases and J dropped 4 bases, with 20 bases sitting between them.

This chain uses TRBV7-2 with TRBJ1-2, with D perhaps matching TRBD1 (6 bases). Trimming removed 5 bases at V and 1 base at J, with 14 bases between. CDR1 is SGHTA, CDR2 FQGNSA, per germline. The CDR3 contains 15 residues. DNA for the CDR3: TGTGCCAGCAGCCCACAGGGTGGAAATAACTATGGCTACACCTTC. Translating it yields CASSPQGGNNYGYTF.

The V call is TRBV19, the J call TRBJ1-5; TRBD1 aligns across 9 bases. V gave up 7 bases and J gave up 4 bases; unmatched junction bases: 8. Germline V gene data show CDR1 as LNHDA and CDR2 as SQIVND (reference sequence). The CDR3 sequence is 15 residues long. CDR3 loop: CASTLTGGVNQPQHF. DNA of the CDR3: TGTGCCAGTACCTTAACAGGGGGCGTTAATCAGCCCCAGCATTTT.

This clone was counted only a few times. The rearrangement joins TRBV27 to TRBJ2-7; 8 bases map to TRBD1. This CDR3 is built from 14 residues. V lost 2 bases, J lost 7 bases, and 7 bases stayed unmatched. Germline CDR1 MNHEY, CDR2 SMNVEV (reference sequence). This chain's CDR3 is CASSLGIGQGEQYF. CDR3 sequence (DNA): TGTGCCAGCAGTTTAGGTATTGGACAGGGTGAGCAGTACTTC.

This clone was detected only once. V gene TRBV7-8 combines with J gene TRBJ1-2, with 7 positions matching TRBD1. The V gene's germline CDR1 is SGHVS and CDR2 FQNEAQ. J lost 8 bases, V lost 3 bases, and 18 bases had no gene match. The CDR3 is 17 amino acids. The CDR3 loop reads CASSFGKTGQITGGYTF. CDR3 bases: TGTGCCAGCAGCTTCGGAAAGACGGGACAGATCACGGGGGGCTACACCTTC.

V and J are TRBV19 and TRBJ1-1, with D hard to call. CDR3 size: 11 residues. Germline V gene data show CDR1 as LNHDA and CDR2 as SQIVND (reference sequence). Trimming left V 7 bases short and J 8 bases short, with 11 bases between. The CDR3 DNA is TGTGCCAGTAACGTGGCCGGCGAAGCTTTCTTT. It codes for CASNVAGEAFF.

The chain recombines TRBV2 with TRBJ2-1, with D uncertain. V lost 3 bases and J 12 bases, leaving 9 bases between the germline ends. This CDR3 region has 11 residues. Per germline, CDR1 SNHLY and CDR2 FYNNEI. The CDR3: CASSDERRQFF. CDR3 in DNA: TGTGCCAGCAGTGACGAACGGAGGCAGTTCTTC.

V is TRBV21-1 and J is TRBJ2-7; the table's D call, TRBD1, has no DNA check behind it. TRBV21-1 has pseudogene status. The CDR3 consists of 12 residues. The chain's CDR3 is CASSKGQSEQYF. The CDR3 nucleotides are TGTGCCAGCAGCAAAGGGCAGTCCGAGCAGTACTTC.

This chain connects TRBV30 to TRBJ1-5; D call uncertain. V lost 3 bases and J lost 3, with 15 bases in between. This CDR3 region has 15 residues. Germline V lookup: CDR1 GTSNPN, CDR2 SVGIG (reference sequence). Here the CDR3 reads CAWSSMAGNNQPQHF. CDR3 in DNA: TGTGCCTGGAGCTCAATGGCGGGGAACAATCAGCCCCAGCATTTT.

The chain links TRBV4-2 to TRBJ2-1, with 9 nucleotides matching TRBD2. This CDR3 spans 17 amino acids. The junction had 11 bases not matched to a gene; V was cut back by 4 bases and J by 4 bases. The germline CDR1 and CDR2 sequences are LGHNA and YNFKEQ. CDR3 amino acids: CASSPVLAGPAYNEQFF. The DNA for the CDR3 is TGTGCCAGCAGCCCTGTGCTAGCGGGACCGGCATACAATGAGCAGTTCTTC.